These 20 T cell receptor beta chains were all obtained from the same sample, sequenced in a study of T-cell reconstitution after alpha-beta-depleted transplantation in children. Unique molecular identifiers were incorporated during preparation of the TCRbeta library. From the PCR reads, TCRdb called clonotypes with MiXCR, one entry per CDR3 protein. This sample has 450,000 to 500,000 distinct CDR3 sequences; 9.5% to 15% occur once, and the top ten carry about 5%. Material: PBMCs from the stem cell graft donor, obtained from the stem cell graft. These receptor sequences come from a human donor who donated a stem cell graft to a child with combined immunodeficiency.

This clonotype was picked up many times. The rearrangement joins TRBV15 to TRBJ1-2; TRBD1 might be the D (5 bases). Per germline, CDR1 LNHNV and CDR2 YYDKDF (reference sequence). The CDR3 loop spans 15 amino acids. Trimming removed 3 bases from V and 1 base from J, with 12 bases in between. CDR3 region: CATSRGGLDNYGYTF. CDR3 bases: TGTGCCACCAGCAGGGGGGGGTTGGATAACTATGGCTACACCTTC.

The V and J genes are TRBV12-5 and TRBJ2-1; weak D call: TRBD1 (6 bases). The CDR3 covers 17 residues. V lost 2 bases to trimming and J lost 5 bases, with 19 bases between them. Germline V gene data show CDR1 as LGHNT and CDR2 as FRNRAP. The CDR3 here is CASGLFITGTSDNEQFF. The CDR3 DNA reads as TGTGCTAGTGGTTTGTTCATAACCGGGACATCCGACAATGAGCAGTTCTTC.

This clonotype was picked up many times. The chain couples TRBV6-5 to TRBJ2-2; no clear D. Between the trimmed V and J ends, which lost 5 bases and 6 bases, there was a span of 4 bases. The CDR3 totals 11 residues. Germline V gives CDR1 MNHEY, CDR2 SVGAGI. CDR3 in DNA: TGTGCCAGCAGTCGGTCCGGGGAGCTGTTTTTT. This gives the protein CASSRSGELFF.

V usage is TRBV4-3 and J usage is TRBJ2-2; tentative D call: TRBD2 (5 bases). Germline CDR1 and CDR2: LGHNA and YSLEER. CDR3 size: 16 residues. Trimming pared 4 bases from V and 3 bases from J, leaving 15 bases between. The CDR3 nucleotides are TGCGCCAGCAGCCCCACGGAGGCCAGTGACACCGGGGAGCTGTTTTTT. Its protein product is CASSPTEASDTGELFF.

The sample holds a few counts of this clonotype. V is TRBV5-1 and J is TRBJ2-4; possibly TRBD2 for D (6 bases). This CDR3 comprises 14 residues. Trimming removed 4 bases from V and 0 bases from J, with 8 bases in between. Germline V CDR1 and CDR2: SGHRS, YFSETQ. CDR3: CASSEGLAKNIQYF. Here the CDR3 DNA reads TGCGCCAGCAGCGAGGGACTAGCCAAAAACATTCAGTACTTC. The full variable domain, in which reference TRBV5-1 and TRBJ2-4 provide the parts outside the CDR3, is KAGVTQTPRYLIKTRGQQVTLSCSPISGHRSVSWYQQTPGQGLQFLFEYFSETQRNKGNFPGRFSGRQFSNSRSEMNVSTLELGDSALYLCASSEGLAKNIQYFGAGTRLSVL.

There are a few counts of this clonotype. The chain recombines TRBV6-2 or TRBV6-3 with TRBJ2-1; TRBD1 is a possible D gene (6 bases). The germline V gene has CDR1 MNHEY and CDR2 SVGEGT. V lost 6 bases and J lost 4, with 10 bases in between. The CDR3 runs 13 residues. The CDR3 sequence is CASSRDRYNEQFF. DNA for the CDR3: TGTGCCAGCAGCCGAGACAGGTACAATGAGCAGTTCTTC.

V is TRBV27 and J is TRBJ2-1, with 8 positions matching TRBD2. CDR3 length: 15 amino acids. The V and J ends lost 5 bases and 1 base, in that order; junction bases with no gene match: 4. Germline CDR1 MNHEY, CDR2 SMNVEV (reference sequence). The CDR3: CASSITSGSYNEQFF. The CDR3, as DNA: TGTGCCAGCAGTATAACTAGCGGTTCCTACAATGAGCAGTTCTTC.

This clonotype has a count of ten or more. CDR3 sequence: CASSLGLAGMFYNEQFF. In nucleotides, the CDR3 is TGTGCCAGCAGTCTAGGACTAGCGGGAATGTTTTACAATGAGCAGTTCTTC. The rearrangement links TRBV12-3 or TRBV12-4 to TRBJ2-1; 12 bases map to TRBD2. V was pared by 5 bases and J by 4 bases, with 9 bases of the junction left unmatched. The CDR3 consists of 17 residues.

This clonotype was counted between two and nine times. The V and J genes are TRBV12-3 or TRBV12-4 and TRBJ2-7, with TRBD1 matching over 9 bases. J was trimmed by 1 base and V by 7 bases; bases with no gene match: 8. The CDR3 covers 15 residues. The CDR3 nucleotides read TGTGCCAGCAATACACAGGGGGCTGTGTCCTACGAGCAGTACTTC. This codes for CASNTQGAVSYEQYF.

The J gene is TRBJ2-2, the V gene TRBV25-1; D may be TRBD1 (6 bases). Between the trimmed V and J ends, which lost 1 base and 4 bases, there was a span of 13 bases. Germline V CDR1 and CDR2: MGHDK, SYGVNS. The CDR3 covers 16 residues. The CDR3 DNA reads TGTGCCAGCAGTGAATGGCCCGGACAGCCCACCGGGGAGCTGTTTTTT. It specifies CASSEWPGQPTGELFF.

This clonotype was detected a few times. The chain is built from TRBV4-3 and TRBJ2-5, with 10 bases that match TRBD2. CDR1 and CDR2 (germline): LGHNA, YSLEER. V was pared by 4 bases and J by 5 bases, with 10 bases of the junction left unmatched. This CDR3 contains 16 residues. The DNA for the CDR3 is TGCGCCAGCAGCCCCGGGCCTAGCGGGAGTTTTGAGACCCAGTACTTC. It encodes CASSPGPSGSFETQYF.

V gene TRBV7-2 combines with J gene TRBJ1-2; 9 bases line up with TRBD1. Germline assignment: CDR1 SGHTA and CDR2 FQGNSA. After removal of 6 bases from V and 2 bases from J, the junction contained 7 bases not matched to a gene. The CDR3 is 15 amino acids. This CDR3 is CASSHAGTGNYGYTF. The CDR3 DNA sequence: TGTGCCAGCAGTCACGCCGGGACAGGGAACTATGGCTACACCTTC.

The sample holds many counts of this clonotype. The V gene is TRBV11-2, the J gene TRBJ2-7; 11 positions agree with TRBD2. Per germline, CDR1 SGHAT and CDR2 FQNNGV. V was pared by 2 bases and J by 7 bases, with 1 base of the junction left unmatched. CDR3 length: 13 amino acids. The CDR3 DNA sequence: TGTGCCAGCAGCTTACTAGCGGGGGGAGAGCAGTACTTC. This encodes CASSLLAGGEQYF.

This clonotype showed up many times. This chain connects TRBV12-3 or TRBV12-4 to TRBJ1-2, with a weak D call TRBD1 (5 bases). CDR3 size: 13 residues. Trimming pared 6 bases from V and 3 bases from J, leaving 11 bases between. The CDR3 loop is CASSSGHYYGYTF. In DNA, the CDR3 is TGTGCCAGCAGCTCGGGGCACTACTATGGCTACACCTTC.

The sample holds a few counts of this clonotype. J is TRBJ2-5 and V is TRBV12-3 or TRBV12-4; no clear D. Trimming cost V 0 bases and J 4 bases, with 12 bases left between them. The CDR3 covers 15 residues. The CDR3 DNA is TGTGCCAGCAGTTTAGCGCTAGAATTAGGAGAGACCCAGTACTTC. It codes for CASSLALELGETQYF.

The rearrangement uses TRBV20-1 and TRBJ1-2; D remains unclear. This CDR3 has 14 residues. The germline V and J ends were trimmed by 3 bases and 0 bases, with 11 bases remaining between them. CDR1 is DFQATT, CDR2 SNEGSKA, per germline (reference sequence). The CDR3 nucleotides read TGCAGTGCTAGCGCGAGGGAGACTAACTATGGCTACACCTTC. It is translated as CSASARETNYGYTF.

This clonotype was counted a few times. The CDR3: CASSVVRLAGVYEQFF. CDR3 coding DNA: TGTGCCAGCAGCGTAGTAAGGCTAGCGGGAGTCTATGAGCAGTTCTTC. The chain combines TRBV9 with TRBJ2-1; 10 bases agree with TRBD2. This CDR3 spans 16 amino acids. Germline V gives CDR1 SGDLS, CDR2 YYNGEE. V was clipped by 0 bases and J by 8 bases; unmatched bases: 8.

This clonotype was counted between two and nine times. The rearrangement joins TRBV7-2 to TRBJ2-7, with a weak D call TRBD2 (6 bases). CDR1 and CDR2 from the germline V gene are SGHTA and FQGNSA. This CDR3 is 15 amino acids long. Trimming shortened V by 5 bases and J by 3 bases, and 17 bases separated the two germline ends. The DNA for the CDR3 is TGTGCCAGCAGCCGGGGGAAACTCGAAGACTACGAGCAGTACTTC. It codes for CASSRGKLEDYEQYF.

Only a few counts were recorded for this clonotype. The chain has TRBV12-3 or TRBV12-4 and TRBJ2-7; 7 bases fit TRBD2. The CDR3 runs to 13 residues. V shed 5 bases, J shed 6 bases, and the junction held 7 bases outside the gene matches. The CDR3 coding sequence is TGTGCCAGCAGTGAGACTAGCTTTAGCGAGCAGTACTTC. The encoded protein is CASSETSFSEQYF.

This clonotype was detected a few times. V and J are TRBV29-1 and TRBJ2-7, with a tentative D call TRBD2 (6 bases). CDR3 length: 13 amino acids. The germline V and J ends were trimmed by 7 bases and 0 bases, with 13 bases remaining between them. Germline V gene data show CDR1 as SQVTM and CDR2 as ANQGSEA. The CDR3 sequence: CSEREFSSYEQYF. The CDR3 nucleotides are TGCAGCGAACGGGAGTTTAGCTCCTACGAGCAGTACTTC.